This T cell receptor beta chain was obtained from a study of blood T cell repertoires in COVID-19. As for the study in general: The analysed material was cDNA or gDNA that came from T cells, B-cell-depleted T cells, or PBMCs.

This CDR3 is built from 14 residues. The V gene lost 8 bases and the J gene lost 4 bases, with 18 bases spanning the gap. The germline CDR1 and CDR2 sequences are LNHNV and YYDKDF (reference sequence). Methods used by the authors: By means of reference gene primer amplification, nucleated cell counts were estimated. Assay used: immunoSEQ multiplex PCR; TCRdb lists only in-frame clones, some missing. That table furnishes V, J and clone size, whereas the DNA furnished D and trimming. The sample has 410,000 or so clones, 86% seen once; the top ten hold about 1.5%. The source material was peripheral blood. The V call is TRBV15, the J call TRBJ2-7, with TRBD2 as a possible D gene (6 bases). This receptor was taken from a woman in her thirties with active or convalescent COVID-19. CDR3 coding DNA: TGTGCCACCTCTGGCGTTTTGGGGGGTTACGAGCAGTACTTC. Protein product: CATSGVLGGYEQYF.